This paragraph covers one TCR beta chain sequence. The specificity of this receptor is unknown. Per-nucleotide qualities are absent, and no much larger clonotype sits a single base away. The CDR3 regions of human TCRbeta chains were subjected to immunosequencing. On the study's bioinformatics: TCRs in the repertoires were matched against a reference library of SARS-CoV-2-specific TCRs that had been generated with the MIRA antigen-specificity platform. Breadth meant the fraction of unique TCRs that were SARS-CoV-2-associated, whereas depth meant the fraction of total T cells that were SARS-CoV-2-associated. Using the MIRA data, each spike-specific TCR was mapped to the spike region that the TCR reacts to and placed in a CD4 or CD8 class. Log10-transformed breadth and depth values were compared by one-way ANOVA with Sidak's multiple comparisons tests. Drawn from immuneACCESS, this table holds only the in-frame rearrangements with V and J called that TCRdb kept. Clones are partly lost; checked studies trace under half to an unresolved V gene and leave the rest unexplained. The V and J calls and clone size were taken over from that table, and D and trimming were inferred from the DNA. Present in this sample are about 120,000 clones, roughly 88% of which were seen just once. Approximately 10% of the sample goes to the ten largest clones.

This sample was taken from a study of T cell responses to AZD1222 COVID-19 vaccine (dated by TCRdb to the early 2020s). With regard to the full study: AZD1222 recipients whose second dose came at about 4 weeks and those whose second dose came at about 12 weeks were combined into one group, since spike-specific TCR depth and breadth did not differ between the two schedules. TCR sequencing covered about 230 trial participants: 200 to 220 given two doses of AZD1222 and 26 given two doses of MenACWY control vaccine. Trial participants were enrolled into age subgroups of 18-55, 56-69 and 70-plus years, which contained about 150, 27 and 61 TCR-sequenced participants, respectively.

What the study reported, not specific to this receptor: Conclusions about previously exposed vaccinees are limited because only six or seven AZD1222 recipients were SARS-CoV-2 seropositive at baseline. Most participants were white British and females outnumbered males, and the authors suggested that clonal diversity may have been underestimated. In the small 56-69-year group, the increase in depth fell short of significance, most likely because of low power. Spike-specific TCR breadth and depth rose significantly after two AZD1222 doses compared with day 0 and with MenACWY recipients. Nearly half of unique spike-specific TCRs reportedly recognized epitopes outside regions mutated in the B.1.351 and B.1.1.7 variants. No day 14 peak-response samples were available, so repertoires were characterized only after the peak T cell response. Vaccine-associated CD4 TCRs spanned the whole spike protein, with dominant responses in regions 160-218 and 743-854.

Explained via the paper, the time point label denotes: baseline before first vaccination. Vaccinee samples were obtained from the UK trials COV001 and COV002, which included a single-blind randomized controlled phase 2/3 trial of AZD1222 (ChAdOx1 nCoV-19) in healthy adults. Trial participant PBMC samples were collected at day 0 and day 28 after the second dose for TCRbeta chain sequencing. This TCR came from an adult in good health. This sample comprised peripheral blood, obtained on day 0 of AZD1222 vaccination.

This receptor has the CDR3 CASSGSRGKTRTDTQYF. The base sequence is TGTGCCAGCAGCGGATCCAGGGGGAAGACACGCACAGATACGCAGTATTTT. The chain is made from TRBV7-3 and TRBJ2-3, with 7 bases aligning to TRBD1. Trimming leaves V shorter by 5 bases and J shorter by 1 base, with the junction holding 12 bases beyond the gene matches. The CDR3 goes from the cysteine to the phenylalanine over 17 residues. The DNA shown is the 51-base CDR3, in frame from base 1. CDR1 and CDR2, looked up from the germline V gene, are SGHTA and FQGTGA.